This TCR beta chain is from a study of blood T cell repertoires in COVID-19. At the level of the study: Whether acute or convalescent, the COVID-19 samples came from the United States, Italy and Spain.

Germline assignment: CDR1 GTSNPN and CDR2 SVGIG (reference sequence). With 2 bases removed from V and 3 bases from J, the gap between germline ends came to 13 bases. This CDR3 spans 14 amino acids. Libraries were prepared by immunoSEQ multiplex PCR; TCRdb keeps only in-frame clonotypes and omits some of them. The sample holds about 74,000 clones, roughly 88% seen once. This receptor was identified in a woman in her forties or fifties in a cohort sampled during active COVID-19. The sample consisted of peripheral blood. The chain is built from TRBV30 and TRBJ1-2; unclear D gene. CDR3 coding DNA: TGTGCCTGGAGTATGGGCCAGAGTTACTATGGCTACACCTTC. It specifies CAWSMGQSYYGYTF.